These 28 T cell receptor beta chains share one sample of origin, sequenced in a study of T-cell reconstitution after alpha-beta-depleted transplantation in children. It was with unique molecular identifiers that the TCRbeta library was prepared. Each CDR3 protein is one row after TCRdb ran MiXCR on the PCR reads. The profile covers 540,000 or so distinct CDR3 sequences, with 20% to 25% appearing a single time and 11% to 15% taken by the ten largest. Sequencing used PBMCs, mostly from graft donor cells, obtained 360 days after TCRalphabeta/CD19-depleted stem cell transplant. The receptors stem from a boy under two years old who had a stem cell transplant for acute myeloid leukemia, so the T cells may come from the graft donor.

This clonotype has only a few counts. J is TRBJ1-1 and V is TRBV12-3 or TRBV12-4; no clear D gene. Trimming stripped 1 base from V and 4 bases from J, with 4 bases between. The CDR3 loop spans 12 amino acids. CDR3 coding DNA: TGTGCCAGCAGTTTAGAATCCACTGAAGCTTTCTTT. Translated: CASSLESTEAFF.

CDR3 residues: CASRSIRATGSVGANVLTF. DNA of the CDR3: TGTGCCAGCAGATCAATCCGGGCCACAGGGAGCGTTGGGGCCAACGTCCTGACTTTC. This chain connects TRBV11-1 to TRBJ2-6; a weak D match, TRBD1 (6 bases). V was clipped by 6 bases and J by 3 bases, with 24 bases between them. The CDR3 loop spans 19 amino acids. Germline loops: CDR1 SGHAT, CDR2 FQDESV (reference sequence).

This clonotype was found many times. Since the CDR3 does not end with the conserved phenylalanine or tryptophan, this likely comes from a read error. The limits of the CDR3 on the DNA are not certain, so only TCRdb's listed CDR3 is given. The CDR3 loop reads CSVDPTSLR. The chain couples TRBV29-1 to TRBJ2-3; TRBD2 reflects the table's D call only, with no check against the DNA. The CDR3 adds up to 9 amino acids, both ends counted. The V gene's germline CDR1 is SQVTM and CDR2 ANQGSEA.

This clonotype was recorded a few times. CDR3 nucleotide sequence: TGTGCCAGCAGTCCCACTCGCGAGCGGGGGGTTCTCAATGAGCAGTTCTTC. It specifies CASSPTRERGVLNEQFF. The chain carries TRBV27 and TRBJ2-1, with 9 bases matching TRBD2. CDR3 length equals 17 residues. J lost 6 bases, V lost 5 bases, and 14 bases had no gene match. CDR1 and CDR2 (germline): MNHEY, SMNVEV (reference sequence).

The V and J genes are TRBV20-1 and TRBJ2-7; tentative D call: TRBD2 (6 bases). V was pared by 1 base and J by 4 bases, with 11 bases between. From germline, CDR1 is DFQATT and CDR2 SNEGSKA (reference sequence). The CDR3 is made up of 13 amino acids. The CDR3 bases are TGCAGTGCTAGAGTGGCGGGGAGGTACGAGCAGTACTTC. The encoded protein is CSARVAGRYEQYF.

A word on this clonotype: The junction and the germline gene differ at one end; a read error may be behind it. The chain combines TRBV20-1 with TRBJ2-3; 8 positions agree with TRBD2. The CDR3 is 12 residues long. The germline V gene encodes CDR1 DFQATT and CDR2 SNEGSKA (reference sequence). Here the CDR3 reads CSRTGGADTQYF. CDR3 nucleotide sequence: TGCAGTAGGACCGGGGGGGCAGACACGCAGTATTTT.

V gene TRBV20-1 combines with J gene TRBJ2-7; D uncertain. Trimming removed 6 bases at V and 5 bases at J, with 17 bases between. The germline V gene has CDR1 DFQATT and CDR2 SNEGSKA (reference sequence). The CDR3 length is 13 residues. DNA of the CDR3: TGCAGTGCCGCAGAAACAGTCACCCACGAGCAGTACTTC. It yields the protein CSAAETVTHEQYF.

This clonotype has at least ten counts. The chain links TRBV4-3 to TRBJ2-1; D is uncertain. The germline V gene encodes CDR1 LGHNA and CDR2 YSLEER. Trimming cost V 1 base and J 0 bases, with 7 bases left between them. This CDR3 is built from 15 residues. The CDR3 loop is CASSQGTTSYNEQFF. CDR3 nucleotide sequence: TGCGCCAGCAGCCAAGGGACCACCTCCTACAATGAGCAGTTCTTC.

Note on this clonotype: A read error may explain this, as a much larger clone is one base away. This chain uses TRBV20-1 with TRBJ1-2, with D possibly TRBD1 on 5 matching bases. Germline V lookup: CDR1 DFQATT, CDR2 SNEGSKA (reference sequence). The CDR3 spans 12 residues. The CDR3 is CGAGGPAGGYTF. CDR3 DNA: TGCGGTGCCGGGGGACCGGCCGGCGGCTACACCTTC.

This clonotype was found many times. V gene TRBV20-1 combines with J gene TRBJ2-7, with 11 positions matching TRBD1. Trimming cost V 3 bases and J 4 bases; bases outside gene matches: 2. The CDR3 is 13 amino acids. Germline CDR1 is DFQATT and CDR2 is SNEGSKA (reference sequence). CDR3 sequence (DNA): TGCAGTGCTAGGGGACAGGGGGAATACGAGCAGTACTTC. Residues: CSARGQGEYEQYF.

This clonotype was counted only a few times. The V and J genes are TRBV7-9 and TRBJ2-1, with D unresolved. Trimming shortened V by 3 bases and J by 10 bases, and 7 bases separated the two germline ends. The CDR3 is made up of 11 amino acids. Looked up from germline, CDR1 is SEHNR and CDR2 is FQNEAQ (reference sequence). The CDR3 sequence is CASSFRQEQFF. The CDR3 DNA is TGTGCCAGCAGCTTTAGGCAGGAGCAGTTCTTC.

This clonotype came up many times. The chain is built from TRBV10-3 and TRBJ2-7; the D is unclear. Germline V lookup: CDR1 ENHRY, CDR2 SYGVKD. This CDR3 has 13 amino acids. With 2 bases removed from V and 2 bases from J, the gap between germline ends came to 7 bases. The CDR3 DNA follows: TGTGCCATCAGTGAGGAACTTCCCTACGAGCAGTACGTC. Translated: CAISEELPYEQYV.

The chain uses TRBV5-1 and TRBJ2-1; possible D gene TRBD1, 5 bases. The V end lost 4 bases, the J end lost 3 bases, and 14 bases lay between the germline ends. CDR1 is SGHRS, CDR2 YFSETQ, per germline. This CDR3 comprises 15 residues. CDR3 residues: CASSPRAGNYNEQFF. The CDR3 DNA reads as TGCGCCAGCAGCCCTCGGGCAGGGAACTACAATGAGCAGTTCTTC.

Many counts were recorded for this clonotype. The chain has TRBV28 and TRBJ2-5; 7 bases align to TRBD2. The V segment lost 3 bases and the J segment 7 bases; nucleotides outside the gene matches: 14. The CDR3 runs 16 residues. Germline CDR1 is MDHEN and CDR2 is SYDVKM. CDR3 protein: CASSLETSFGGGTQYF. The CDR3 bases are TGTGCCAGCAGTTTGGAGACTAGCTTTGGGGGGGGGACCCAGTACTTC.

Ten or more counts support this clonotype. The chain links TRBV12-3 or TRBV12-4 to TRBJ1-2, with 7 bases fitting TRBD1. Trimming cost V 3 bases and J 5 bases; bases outside gene matches: 3. The CDR3 spans 13 residues. CDR3 region: CASSFGRGYGYTF. CDR3 bases: TGTGCCAGCAGTTTCGGCAGGGGGTATGGCTACACCTTC.

Many counts were recorded for this clonotype. Here the CDR3 reads CASDLGHQIAKNIQYF. The CDR3 region has the DNA TGTGCCAGCGACCTGGGACACCAGATAGCCAAAAACATTCAGTACTTC. This chain connects TRBV2 to TRBJ2-4, with D possibly being TRBD1 (6 bases). The CDR3 totals 16 residues. With 8 bases removed from V and 0 bases from J, the gap between germline ends came to 17 bases. Germline V gene sequence: CDR1 SNHLY, CDR2 FYNNEI.

This clonotype has only a few counts. The genes are TRBV6-5 and TRBJ2-3, with a possible D match to TRBD2 (6 bases). With 0 bases removed from V and 4 bases from J, the gap between germline ends came to 20 bases. Germline V gene sequence: CDR1 MNHEY, CDR2 SVGAGI. The CDR3 is 18 amino acids. The CDR3 spells CASSYSRGRLARPDTQYF. The CDR3 coding sequence is TGTGCCAGCAGTTACTCGAGGGGTCGTCTAGCGAGACCAGATACGCAGTATTTT.

This clonotype was recorded at least ten times. V usage is TRBV10-1 and J usage is TRBJ1-2; perhaps TRBD1 as D (5 bases). Germline V gene data show CDR1 as WNHNN and CDR2 as SYGVQD (reference sequence). This CDR3 has 14 residues. V was trimmed by 0 bases and J by 6 bases, leaving 11 bases between them. The CDR3 spells CASSESRGTNGYTF. The CDR3 nucleotides read TGCGCCAGCAGTGAGTCGAGAGGGACCAATGGCTACACCTTC.

The chain has TRBV15 and TRBJ2-1; tentative D call: TRBD2 (6 bases). V shed 0 bases and J shed 6 bases, with 18 bases lying between them. CDR1 LNHNV and CDR2 YYDKDF come from the germline V gene (reference sequence). CDR3 length: 17 amino acids. The CDR3 loop reads CATSRDLVAVPPNEQFF. The DNA for the CDR3 is TGTGCCACCAGCAGAGATTTGGTAGCGGTCCCTCCCAATGAGCAGTTCTTC.

The table lists this clonotype with many counts. This chain joins TRBV7-9 and TRBJ1-1; TRBD1 aligns across 8 bases. This CDR3 comprises 15 residues. J was trimmed by 2 bases and V by 6 bases; bases with no gene match: 8. Germline lookup yields CDR1 SEHNR and CDR2 FQNEAQ (reference sequence). This chain's CDR3 is CASRSTGQGNTEAFF. CDR3 sequence (DNA): TGTGCCAGCAGAAGTACCGGACAGGGAAACACTGAAGCTTTCTTT.

This clonotype was found a few times. The V and J genes are TRBV14 and TRBJ1-1; no clear D gene. This CDR3 comprises 13 residues. Trimming left V 0 bases short and J 0 bases short, with 2 bases between. Germline CDR1 is SGHDN and CDR2 is FVKESK. This CDR3 is CASSQELNTEAFF. CDR3 nucleotides: TGTGCCAGCAGCCAAGAATTGAACACTGAAGCTTTCTTT.

This clonotype was counted many times. This sequence joins TRBV11-2 and TRBJ2-1; TRBD2 matches 9 bases. Trimming cost V 3 bases and J 6 bases; bases outside gene matches: 3. Germline CDR1 reads SGHAT; CDR2 reads FQNNGV. The CDR3 is 14 residues long. The CDR3 DNA reads as TGTGCCAGCAGCTTTAGCGGGGGTTTCAATGAGCAGTTCTTC. Its translation is CASSFSGGFNEQFF.

This clonotype was seen repeatedly, ten times or more. The chain links TRBV4-3 to TRBJ1-3, with D perhaps TRBD1 (5 bases). V was trimmed by 0 bases and J by 0 bases, leaving 15 bases between them. The CDR3 has 18 amino acids. Germline values: CDR1 LGHNA, CDR2 YSLEER. CDR3 bases: TGCGCCAGCAGCCAAGATCTCCGGGGACGGGTCTCTGGAAACACCATATATTTT. Translating gives CASSQDLRGRVSGNTIYF.

This clonotype was seen repeatedly, ten times or more. The V gene is TRBV7-2, the J gene TRBJ2-7; TRBD2 aligns across 7 bases. The CDR3 covers 13 residues. The germline CDR1 and CDR2 sequences are SGHTA and FQGNSA. The junction had 6 bases not matched to a gene; V was cut back by 10 bases and J by 0 bases. CDR3: CATGRDYSYEQYF. As DNA, the CDR3 is TGTGCCACCGGGCGGGACTACTCCTACGAGCAGTACTTC.

This clonotype was seen a handful of times. V gene TRBV20-1 combines with J gene TRBJ2-4; D is undetermined. The CDR3 totals 13 residues. V lost 1 base and J lost 0, with 4 bases in between. Germline loops: CDR1 DFQATT, CDR2 SNEGSKA (reference sequence). The CDR3 protein is CSARGIAKNIQYF. In nucleotides, the CDR3 is TGCAGTGCTAGAGGAATAGCCAAAAACATTCAGTACTTC.

V and J are TRBV5-8 and TRBJ2-7; a possible D gene is TRBD2 (5 bases). Trimming cost V 3 bases and J 4 bases, with 11 bases left between them. The CDR3 consists of 13 residues. The germline CDR1 and CDR2 sequences are SGHTS and YDEGEE. The CDR3 nucleotides are TGTGCCAGCAGCTGGATGGAGGCTTACGAGCAGTACGTC. It translates to CASSWMEAYEQYV.

The table lists this clonotype with many counts. The chain joins TRBV19 to TRBJ2-3; D not certain. The CDR3 has 14 residues. V was cut by 10 bases and J by 0 bases, with 14 bases left in between. Per the germline V gene, CDR1 is LNHDA and CDR2 is SQIVND (reference sequence). The CDR3 sequence: CATKAARSTDTQYF. CDR3 sequence (DNA): TGTGCCACTAAGGCGGCAAGAAGCACAGATACGCAGTATTTT. Looking up the rest from reference TRBV19 and TRBJ2-3 gives the full variable domain: DGGITQSPKYLFRKEGQNVTLSCEQNLNHDAMYWYRQDPGQGLRLIYYSQIVNDFQKGDIAEGYSVSREKKESFPLTVTSAQKNPTAFYLCATKAARSTDTQYFGPGTRLTVL.

This clonotype was seen more than once but under ten times. The CDR3 region has the DNA TGTGCCAGCAGCTTAACTAGCGCGGACAATGAGCAGTTCTTC. It translates to CASSLTSADNEQFF. This rearrangement joins TRBV7-2 to TRBJ2-1; TRBD2 agrees at 7 bases. Germline CDR1 SGHTA, CDR2 FQGNSA. This CDR3 is 14 amino acids long. The J segment lost 5 bases and the V segment lost 2 bases, leaving 3 bases of the junction unmatched.